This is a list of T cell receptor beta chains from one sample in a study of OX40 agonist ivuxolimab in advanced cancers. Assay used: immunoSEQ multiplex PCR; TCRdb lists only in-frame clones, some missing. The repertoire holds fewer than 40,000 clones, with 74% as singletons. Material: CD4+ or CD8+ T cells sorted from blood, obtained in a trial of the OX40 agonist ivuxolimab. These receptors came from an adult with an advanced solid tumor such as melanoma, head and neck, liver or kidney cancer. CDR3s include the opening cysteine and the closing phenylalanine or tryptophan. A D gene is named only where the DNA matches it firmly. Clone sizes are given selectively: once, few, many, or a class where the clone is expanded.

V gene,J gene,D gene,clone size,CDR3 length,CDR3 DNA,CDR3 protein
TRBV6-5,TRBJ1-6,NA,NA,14,TGTGCCAGCAGTTACTTCAGGGCCGGCTCACCCCTCCACTTT,CASSYFRAGSPLHF
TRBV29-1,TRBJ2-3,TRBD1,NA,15,TGCAGCGTTGAGGAGGACAGGGCGGGCGGAGATACGCAGTATTTT,CSVEEDRAGGDTQYF
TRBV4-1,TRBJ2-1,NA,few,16,TGCGCCAGCAGCCAAGCGGGACTAGGGGGCCGCAATGAGCAGTTCTTC,CASSQAGLGGRNEQFF
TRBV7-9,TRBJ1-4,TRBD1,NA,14,TGTGCCAGCAGCTCAACAGGGGCTAATGAAAAACTGTTTTTT,CASSSTGANEKLFF
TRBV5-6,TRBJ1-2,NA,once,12,TGTGCCAGCAGCGGACGGGACTATGGCTACACCTTC,CASSGRDYGYTF
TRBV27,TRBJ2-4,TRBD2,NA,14,TGTGCCAGCAGTTTAGGTCCTTCGGGAGGCATTCAGTACTTC,CASSLGPSGGIQYF
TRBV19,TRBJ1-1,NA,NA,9,TGTGACGAGGGGGCTGAAGCTTTCTTT,CDEGAEAFF
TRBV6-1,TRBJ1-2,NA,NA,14,TGTGCCAGCAGTGACTGGGAAAGGGATACTGGCTACACCTTC,CASSDWERDTGYTF
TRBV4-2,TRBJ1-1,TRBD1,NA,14,TGTGCCAGCAGCTACGGACAGGGGAACACTGAAGCTTTCTTT,CASSYGQGNTEAFF
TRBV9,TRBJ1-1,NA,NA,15,TGTGCCAGCAGCGGATTAGAGTTCATGAACACTGAAGCTTTCTTT,CASSGLEFMNTEAFF
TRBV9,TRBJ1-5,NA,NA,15,TGTGCCAGCAGCGTAGGGTCGCCTCGCAATCAGCCCCAGCATTTT,CASSVGSPRNQPQHF
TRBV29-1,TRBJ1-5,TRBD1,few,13,TGCAGCGTTTCAGGGGGTGGCAATCAGCCCCAGCATTTT,CSVSGGGNQPQHF
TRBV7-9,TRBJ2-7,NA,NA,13,TGTGCCAGCAGCTTAGGGACCGCTTACGAGCAGTACTTC,CASSLGTAYEQYF
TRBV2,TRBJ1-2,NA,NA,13,TGTGCCAGCAGTGACCCCCAAGTCTATGGCTACACCTTC,CASSDPQVYGYTF
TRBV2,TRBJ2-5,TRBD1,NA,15,TGTGCCAGCAGTCCCGGGACAGGGCGAGAAGAGACCCAGTACTTC,CASSPGTGREETQYF
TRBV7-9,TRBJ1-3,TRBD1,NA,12,TGTGCCAGCAGCTCCCGGTTGGGGGACAGGAACTTT,CASSSRLGDRNF
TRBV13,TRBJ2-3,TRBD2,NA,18,TGTGCCAGCAGCTTACCCCGCGGGCGGGGGGGCCGTACAGATACGCAGTATTTT,CASSLPRGRGGRTDTQYF
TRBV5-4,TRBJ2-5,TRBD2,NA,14,TGTGCCAGCAGCTCAACCGGGACTAGTGAGACCCAGTACTTC,CASSSTGTSETQYF
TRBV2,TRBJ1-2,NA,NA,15,TGTGCCAGCAGTCTAGAGGGCCAAGCTAACTATGGCTACACCTTC,CASSLEGQANYGYTF
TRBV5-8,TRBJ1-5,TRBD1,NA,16,TGTGCCAGCAGCCCCCGACAGGGAATGAGCAATCAGCCCCAGCATTTT,CASSPRQGMSNQPQHF
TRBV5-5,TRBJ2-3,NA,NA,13,TGTGCCAGCAGCTTTCGCAGCACAGATACGCAGTATTTT,CASSFRSTDTQYF
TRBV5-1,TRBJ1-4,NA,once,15,TGCGCCAGCACTACAGGGTCGTCAACTAATGAAAAACTGTTTTTT,CASTTGSSTNEKLFF
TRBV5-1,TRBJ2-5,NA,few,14,TGCGCCAGCAGCTTATTATCTCGCCAAGAGACCCAGTACTTC,CASSLLSRQETQYF
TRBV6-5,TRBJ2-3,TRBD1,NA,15,TGTGCCAGCAGGGGCCGGGACAGGGCCACAGATACGCAGTATTTT,CASRGRDRATDTQYF